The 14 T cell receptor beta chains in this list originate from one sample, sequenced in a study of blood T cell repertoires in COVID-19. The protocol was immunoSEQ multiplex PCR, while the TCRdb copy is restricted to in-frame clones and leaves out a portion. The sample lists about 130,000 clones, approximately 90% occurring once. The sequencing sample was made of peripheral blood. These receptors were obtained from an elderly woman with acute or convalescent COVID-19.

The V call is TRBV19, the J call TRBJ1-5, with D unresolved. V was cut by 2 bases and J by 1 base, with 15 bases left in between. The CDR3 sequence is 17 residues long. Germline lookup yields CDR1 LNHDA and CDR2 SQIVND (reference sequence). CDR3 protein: CASSIMEAARSNQPQHF. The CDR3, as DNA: TGTGCCAGTAGTATAATGGAGGCAGCTCGGAGCAATCAGCCCCAGCATTTT.

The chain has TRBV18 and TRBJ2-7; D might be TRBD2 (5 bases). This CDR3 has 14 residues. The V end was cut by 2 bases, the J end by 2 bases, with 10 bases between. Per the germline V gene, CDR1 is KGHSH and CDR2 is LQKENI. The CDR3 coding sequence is TGTGCCAGCTCACCAATTCCCGGGACCTACGAGCAGTACTTC. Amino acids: CASSPIPGTYEQYF.

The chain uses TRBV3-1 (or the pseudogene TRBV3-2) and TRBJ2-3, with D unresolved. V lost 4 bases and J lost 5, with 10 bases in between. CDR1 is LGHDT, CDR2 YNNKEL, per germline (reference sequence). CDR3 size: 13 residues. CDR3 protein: CASSRNPRDTQYF. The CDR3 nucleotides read TGTGCCAGCAGCCGCAACCCCAGAGATACGCAGTATTTT.

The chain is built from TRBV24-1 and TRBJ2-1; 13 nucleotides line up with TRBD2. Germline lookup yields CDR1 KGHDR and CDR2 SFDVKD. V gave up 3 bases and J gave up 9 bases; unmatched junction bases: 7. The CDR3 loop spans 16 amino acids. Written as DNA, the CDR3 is TGTGCCACCAGTGATATACGGACTAGCGGGAGCCCTGAGCAGTTCTTC. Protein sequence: CATSDIRTSGSPEQFF.

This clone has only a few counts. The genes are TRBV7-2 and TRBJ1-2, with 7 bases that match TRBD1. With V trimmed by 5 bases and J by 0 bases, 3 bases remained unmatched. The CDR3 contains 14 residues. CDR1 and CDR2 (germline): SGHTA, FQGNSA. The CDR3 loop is CASSPGTANYGYTF. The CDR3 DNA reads TGTGCCAGCAGCCCCGGGACAGCTAACTATGGCTACACCTTC.

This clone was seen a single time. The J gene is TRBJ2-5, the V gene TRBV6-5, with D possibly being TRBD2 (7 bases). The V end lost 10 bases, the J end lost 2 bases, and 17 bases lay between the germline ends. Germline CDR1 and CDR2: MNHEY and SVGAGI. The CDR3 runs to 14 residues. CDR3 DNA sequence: TGTGCCACCCGAGGGGGGGTCTTTCAAGAGACCCAGTACTTC. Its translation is CATRGGVFQETQYF.

The CDR3 loop is CASSFRRGGSYEQYF. CDR3 coding DNA: TGTGCCAGCAGTTTTCGGCGGGGGGGGTCCTACGAGCAGTACTTC. The V call is TRBV6-2 or TRBV6-3, the J call TRBJ2-7; TRBD2 agrees at 9 bases. CDR1 is MNHEY and CDR2 is SVGEGT in the germline V gene. This CDR3 contains 15 residues. With V trimmed by 4 bases and J by 1 base, 5 bases remained unmatched.

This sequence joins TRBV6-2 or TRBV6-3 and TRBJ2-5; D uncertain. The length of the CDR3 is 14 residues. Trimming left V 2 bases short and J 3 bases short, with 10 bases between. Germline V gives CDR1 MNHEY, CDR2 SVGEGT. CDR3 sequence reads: CASSYHPIEETQYF. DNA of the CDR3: TGTGCCAGCAGTTACCATCCTATAGAAGAGACCCAGTACTTC.

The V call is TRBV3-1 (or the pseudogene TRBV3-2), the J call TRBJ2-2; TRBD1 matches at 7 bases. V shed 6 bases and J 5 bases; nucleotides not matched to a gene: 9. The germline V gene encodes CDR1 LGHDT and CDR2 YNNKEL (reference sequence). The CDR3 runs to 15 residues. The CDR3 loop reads CASSRDSLGTGELFF. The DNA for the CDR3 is TGTGCCAGCAGTCGGGACAGCTTGGGAACCGGGGAGCTGTTTTTT.

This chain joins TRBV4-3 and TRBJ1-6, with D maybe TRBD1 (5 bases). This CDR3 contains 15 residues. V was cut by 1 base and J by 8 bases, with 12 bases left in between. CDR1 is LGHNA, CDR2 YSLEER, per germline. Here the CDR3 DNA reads TGCGCCAGCAGCCAAGTGGTGGGGGGGTATTCACCCCTCCACTTT. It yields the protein CASSQVVGGYSPLHF.

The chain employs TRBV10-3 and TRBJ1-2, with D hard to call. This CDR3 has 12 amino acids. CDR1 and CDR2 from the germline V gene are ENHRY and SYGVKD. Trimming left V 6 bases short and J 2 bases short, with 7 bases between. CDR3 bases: TGTGCCATCAGCGACAAGAACTATGGCTACACCTTC. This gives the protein CAISDKNYGYTF.

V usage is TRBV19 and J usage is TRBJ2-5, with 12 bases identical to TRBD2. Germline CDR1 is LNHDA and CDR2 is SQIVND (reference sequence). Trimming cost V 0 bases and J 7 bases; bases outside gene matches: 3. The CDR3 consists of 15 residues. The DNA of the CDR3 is TGTGCCAGTAGTATAGATCCACTAGCGGGAGGGACCCAGTACTTC. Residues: CASSIDPLAGGTQYF.

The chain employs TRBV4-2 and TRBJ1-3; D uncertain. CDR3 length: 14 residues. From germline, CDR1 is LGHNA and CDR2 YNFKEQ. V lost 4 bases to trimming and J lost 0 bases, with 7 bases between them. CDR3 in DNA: TGTGCCAGCAGCCGTCCTAGCTCTGGAAACACCATATATTTT. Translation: CASSRPSSGNTIYF.

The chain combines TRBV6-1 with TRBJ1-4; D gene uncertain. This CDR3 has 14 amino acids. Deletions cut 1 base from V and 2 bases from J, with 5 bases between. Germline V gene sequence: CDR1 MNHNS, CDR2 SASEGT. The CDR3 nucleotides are TGTGCCAGCAGTGAAGACGGGACTAATGAAAAACTGTTTTTT. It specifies CASSEDGTNEKLFF.